The 7 T cell receptor beta chains in this list originate from one sample, sequenced in a study of blood T cell repertoires in COVID-19. Profiling relied on immunoSEQ multiplex PCR, and the TCRdb table lists in-frame clones only, not all of them. Here the sample spans roughly 130,000 clones, under 95% being singletons. Sequenced: peripheral blood. These receptors were taken from a man aged 55 to 70 with COVID-19, enrolled during active disease.

In regard to this clone: The same CDR3 is also encoded by other DNA sequences in this sample. This rearrangement joins TRBV20-1 to TRBJ2-7; D is unresolved. The CDR3 is 11 residues long. V dropped 5 bases and J dropped 0 bases, with 5 bases sitting between them. Germline lookup yields CDR1 DFQATT and CDR2 SNEGSKA (reference sequence). In nucleotides, the CDR3 is TGCAGTGCTGCAGGCTCCTACGAGCAGTACTTC. Amino acid sequence: CSAAGSYEQYF.

The V call is TRBV5-8, the J call TRBJ1-2; the D gene is possibly TRBD1 (6 bases). The germline V gene has CDR1 SGHTS and CDR2 YDEGEE. The CDR3 totals 15 residues. The V end was cut by 0 bases, the J end by 9 bases, with 18 bases between. CDR3 loop: CASSLEGGIVGSYTF. The DNA of the CDR3 is TGTGCCAGCAGCTTGGAAGGGGGTATTGTAGGTAGCTACACCTTC.

The chain is built from TRBV11-2 and TRBJ1-1, with TRBD1 as a possible D gene (6 bases). Germline CDR1 SGHAT, CDR2 FQNNGV. Trimming pared 5 bases from V and 1 base from J, leaving 20 bases between. The CDR3 runs to 17 residues. CDR3 sequence reads: CASSALPGAERNTEAFF. The DNA for the CDR3 is TGTGCCAGCAGCGCGCTCCCAGGGGCCGAGAGGAACACTGAAGCTTTCTTT.

The V gene is TRBV11-2, the J gene TRBJ2-7, with D perhaps matching TRBD1 (5 bases). Between the trimmed V and J ends, which lost 11 bases and 1 base, there was a span of 15 bases. Germline loops: CDR1 SGHAT, CDR2 FQNNGV. The CDR3 is 13 residues long. The CDR3: CAWGRAASYEQYF. In DNA form, the CDR3 reads TGTGCCTGGGGCCGTGCGGCTTCCTACGAGCAGTACTTC.

This chain joins TRBV6-5 and TRBJ1-5, with D tentatively TRBD1 (6 bases). V gave up 5 bases and J gave up 5 bases, with 13 bases separating them. The CDR3 extends over 14 amino acids. Per germline, CDR1 MNHEY and CDR2 SVGAGI. This CDR3 reads CASSTGQRDQPQHF. CDR3 bases: TGTGCCAGCAGTACCGGACAGAGGGATCAGCCCCAGCATTTT.

The J gene is TRBJ2-1, the V gene TRBV10-1, with TRBD2 as a possible D gene (6 bases). CDR3 length: 16 amino acids. The germline V gene encodes CDR1 WNHNN and CDR2 SYGVQD (reference sequence). V lost 0 bases, J lost 4 bases, and 13 bases lay in between. The CDR3 protein is CASSESRGLEYNEQFF. The CDR3 DNA reads TGCGCCAGCAGTGAGTCGAGGGGACTGGAGTACAATGAGCAGTTCTTC.

This chain uses TRBV5-6 with TRBJ2-7; 10 bases are shared with TRBD1. The V and J ends lost 3 bases and 2 bases, in that order; junction bases with no gene match: 2. This CDR3 spans 14 amino acids. Germline-derived CDR1 and CDR2 are SGHDT and YYEEEE. The DNA for the CDR3 is TGTGCCAGCAGCTCCGGGACAGGGGCCTACGAGCAGTACTTC. It codes for CASSSGTGAYEQYF.